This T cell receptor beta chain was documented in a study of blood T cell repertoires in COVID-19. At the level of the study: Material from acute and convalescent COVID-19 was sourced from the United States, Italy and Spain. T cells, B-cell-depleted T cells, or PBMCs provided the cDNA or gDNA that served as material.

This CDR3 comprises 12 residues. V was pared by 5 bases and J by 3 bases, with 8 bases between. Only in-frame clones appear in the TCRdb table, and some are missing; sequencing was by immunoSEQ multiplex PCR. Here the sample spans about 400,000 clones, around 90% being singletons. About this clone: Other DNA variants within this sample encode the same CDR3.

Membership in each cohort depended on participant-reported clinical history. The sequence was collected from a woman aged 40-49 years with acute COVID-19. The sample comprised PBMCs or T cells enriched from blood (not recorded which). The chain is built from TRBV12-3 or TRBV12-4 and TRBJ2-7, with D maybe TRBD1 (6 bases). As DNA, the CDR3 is TGTGCCAGCAGTCCGGACAGCTACGAGCAGTACTTC. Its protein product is CASSPDSYEQYF.